The rows below give T cell receptor beta chains drawn from one sample of a study of shared clonotypes between healthy human individuals. Clones were read by immunoSEQ multiplex PCR, and TCRdb kept only the in-frame ones, dropping some. Of 900,000 to 1,200,000 clones listed, around three quarters were seen once; the top ten hold roughly 0.57%. Sequences were obtained from memory CD4+ T cells from PBMCs. Receptors were obtained from a man aged 18 to 29 in good health. Some clones in this sample may be carry-over from other donors' samples. CDR3s include the opening cysteine and the closing phenylalanine or tryptophan. The D gene is left open where the match is weak. Size is stated for part of the rows, as once, few or many counts, or as a class when the clone is expanded.

D: -; J: TRBJ2-6; V: TRBV14; size: once; CDR3: CASSQDRAIGDSGANVLTF; DNA: TGTGCCAGCAGCCAAGATCGTGCCATAGGAGACTCTGGGGCCAACGTCCTGACTTTC
D: TRBD2; J: TRBJ2-1; V: TRBV5-4; size: -; CDR3: CASSPSGRAAYNEQFF; DNA: TGTGCCAGCAGCCCTAGCGGGAGGGCCGCCTACAATGAGCAGTTCTTC
D: -; J: TRBJ1-5; V: TRBV7-2; size: -; CDR3: CASRQTAFNQPQHF; DNA: TGTGCCAGCAGGCAGACAGCTTTTAATCAGCCCCAGCATTTT
D: TRBD1; J: TRBJ1-2; V: TRBV27; size: -; CDR3: CASSFWDRDGYTF; DNA: TGTGCCAGCAGTTTCTGGGACAGGGATGGCTACACCTTC
D: TRBD2; J: TRBJ2-4; V: TRBV29-1; size: -; CDR3: CSVGLAGAENIQYF; DNA: TGCAGCGTTGGACTAGCGGGAGCCGAAAACATTCAGTACTTC
D: TRBD1; J: TRBJ1-2; V: TRBV6-5; size: -; CDR3: CASSLLGGTGGYGYTF; DNA: TGTGCCAGCAGTTTACTTGGGGGGACAGGGGGCTATGGCTACACCTTC
D: -; J: TRBJ2-7; V: TRBV5-1; size: -; CDR3: CASSMGVPEEQYF; DNA: TGCGCCAGCAGCATGGGAGTCCCCGAGGAGCAGTACTTC
D: -; J: TRBJ1-5; V: TRBV2; size: -; CDR3: CASSGRPSNQPQHF; DNA: TGTGCCAGCAGTGGGAGACCTAGCAATCAGCCCCAGCATTTT
D: TRBD1; J: TRBJ2-3; V: TRBV7-9; size: -; CDR3: CASSLAGQGVRNTQYF; DNA: TGTGCCAGCAGCTTAGCGGGACAGGGGGTTCGAAATACGCAGTATTTT
D: -; J: TRBJ2-7; V: TRBV28; size: many; CDR3: CASSLRGTVSYEQYF; DNA: TGTGCCAGCAGTTTACGTGGGACTGTCTCCTACGAGCAGTACTTC
D: TRBD2; J: TRBJ2-3; V: TRBV7-6; size: many; CDR3: CASRSLAGGRPSTDTQYF; DNA: TGTGCCAGCAGGTCCTTAGCGGGAGGCCGGCCAAGCACAGATACGCAGTATTTT
D: TRBD1; J: TRBJ2-2; V: TRBV4-1; size: -; CDR3: CASSQGQGVNTGELFF; DNA: TGCGCCAGCAGCCAAGGGCAGGGGGTGAACACCGGGGAGCTGTTTTTT
D: TRBD1; J: TRBJ1-5; V: TRBV7-2; size: -; CDR3: CASSPDRGLGGNQPQHF; DNA: TGTGCCAGCAGCCCGGACAGGGGCCTCGGGGGCAATCAGCCCCAGCATTTT
D: -; J: TRBJ2-3; V: TRBV7-9; size: once; CDR3: CASSLPILRDTQYF; DNA: TGTGCCAGCAGCCTCCCGATTCTGCGGGATACGCAGTATTTT
D: TRBD1; J: TRBJ1-2; V: TRBV5-6; size: -; CDR3: CASSSPGQGLGYTF; DNA: TGTGCCAGCAGCTCACCGGGACAGGGACTCGGCTACACCTTC
D: -; J: TRBJ2-7; V: TRBV6-5; size: once; CDR3: CASMAPGGAYEQYF; DNA: TGTGCCAGCATGGCCCCGGGGGGCGCCTACGAGCAGTACTTC
D: TRBD1; J: TRBJ1-2; V: TRBV18; size: few; CDR3: CASSPGGDYGYTF; DNA: TGTGCCAGCTCTCCAGGGGGGGACTATGGCTACACCTTC
D: -; J: TRBJ2-1; V: TRBV7-8; size: -; CDR3: CASSSILDNEQFF; DNA: TGTGCCAGCAGCTCCATCCTAGACAATGAGCAGTTCTTC
D: -; J: TRBJ1-3; V: TRBV9; size: once; CDR3: CASSVGPRGDSGNTIYF; DNA: TGTGCCAGCAGCGTAGGACCGCGGGGGGACTCTGGAAACACCATATATTTT
D: TRBD1; J: TRBJ1-1; V: TRBV7-9; size: few; CDR3: CASSETGSEAFF; DNA: TGTGCCAGCAGCGAGACAGGGTCCGAAGCTTTCTTT
D: TRBD1; J: TRBJ1-1; V: TRBV25-1; size: few; CDR3: CASSKGQGGTEAFF; DNA: TGTGCCAGCAGTAAAGGACAGGGAGGCACTGAAGCTTTCTTT
D: TRBD1; J: TRBJ2-1; V: TRBV11-2; size: -; CDR3: CASSFGTGKYNEQFF; DNA: TGTGCCAGCAGCTTCGGGACAGGGAAATACAATGAGCAGTTCTTC
D: -; J: TRBJ2-1; V: TRBV6-1; size: -; CDR3: CASSQRTGGDNEQFF; DNA: TGTGCCAGCAGTCAACGCACAGGGGGGGACAATGAGCAGTTCTTC
D: -; J: TRBJ2-3; V: TRBV6-5; size: -; CDR3: CASSYDRDLTTDTQYF; DNA: TGTGCCAGCAGTTACGACCGGGACCTTACCACAGATACGCAGTATTTT
D: -; J: TRBJ2-1; V: TRBV9; size: -; CDR3: CASSTATGGQFF; DNA: TGTGCCAGCAGCACGGCTACCGGAGGGCAGTTCTTC
D: TRBD2; J: TRBJ2-5; V: TRBV5-1; size: -; CDR3: CASSLALAGQETQYF; DNA: TGCGCCAGCAGCTTGGCGCTAGCGGGACAAGAGACCCAGTACTTC
D: -; J: TRBJ1-2; V: TRBV30; size: -; CDR3: CAWSGSTYHGYTF; DNA: TGTGCCTGGAGTGGATCGACTTACCATGGCTACACCTTC
D: -; J: TRBJ2-1; V: TRBV7-2; size: many; CDR3: CASSLDSARGRREQFF; DNA: TGTGCCAGCAGCTTAGATTCAGCGAGAGGACGCAGAGAGCAGTTCTTC
D: -; J: TRBJ2-5; V: TRBV2; size: -; CDR3: CASGGSGQETQYF; DNA: TGTGCCAGCGGCGGTAGCGGTCAAGAGACCCAGTACTTC
D: TRBD1; J: TRBJ2-7; V: TRBV6-6; size: -; CDR3: CASSGTGRIDEQYF; DNA: TGTGCCAGCAGCGGGACAGGGCGGATAGACGAGCAGTACTTC
D: -; J: TRBJ1-5; V: TRBV30; size: -; CDR3: CAWSEAGDQPQHF; DNA: TGTGCCTGGAGTGAGGCAGGGGATCAGCCCCAGCATTTT
D: -; J: TRBJ1-1; V: TRBV19; size: few; CDR3: CASEQGGGNTEAFF; DNA: TGTGCCAGTGAACAAGGGGGAGGGAACACTGAAGCTTTCTTT
D: -; J: TRBJ2-5; V: TRBV7-9; size: once; CDR3: CASSLGGTQYF; DNA: TGTGCCAGCAGCCTGGGGGGGACCCAGTACTTC
D: TRBD2; J: TRBJ2-1; V: TRBV25-1; size: few; CDR3: CASSEGWPAGEQFF; DNA: TGTGCCAGCAGTGAAGGCTGGCCAGCGGGGGAGCAGTTCTTC